These 21 T cell receptor beta chains share one sample of origin, sequenced in a study of T cell responses to AZD1222 COVID-19 vaccine. The assay was immunoSEQ multiplex PCR, and TCRdb's table has in-frame clones only and misses some. Of approximately 150,000 clones listed, over 85% are singletons. Sequenced here: peripheral blood, sampled on day 0 of AZD1222 vaccination. These receptors originate from an adult in good health.

This clone was observed a handful of times. The V call is TRBV6-5, the J call TRBJ1-1, with D maybe TRBD1 (5 bases). CDR1 and CDR2 (germline): MNHEY, SVGAGI. V shed 5 bases and J shed 6 bases, with 16 bases lying between them. This CDR3 has 14 residues. The CDR3 reads CASSNRDPPAEAFF. DNA of the CDR3: TGTGCCAGCAGTAACCGGGACCCTCCCGCTGAAGCTTTCTTT.

The chain uses TRBV30 and TRBJ1-1; D is perhaps TRBD1 (5 bases). Germline CDR1 GTSNPN, CDR2 SVGIG (reference sequence). The CDR3 runs to 16 residues. V lost 1 base and J lost 0, with 15 bases in between. The CDR3 loop reads CAWSEGKEAMNTEAFF. The CDR3 coding sequence is TGTGCCTGGAGTGAGGGGAAGGAGGCCATGAACACTGAAGCTTTCTTT.

V gene TRBV10-3 combines with J gene TRBJ2-1, with 10 bases lining up with TRBD1. The CDR3 has 14 residues. Germline CDR1 ENHRY, CDR2 SYGVKD. V lost 9 bases, J lost 7 bases, and 9 bases stayed unmatched. CDR3 DNA: TGTGCCATGGGCCGGGACAGGGGAGCAAATGAGCAGTTCTTC. Its translation: CAMGRDRGANEQFF.

This chain uses TRBV12-3 or TRBV12-4 with TRBJ2-1, with no clear D. The V gene lost 1 base and the J gene lost 9 bases, with 4 bases spanning the gap. The length of the CDR3 is 11 residues. The CDR3 spells CASSLGGEQFF. CDR3 DNA sequence: TGTGCCAGCAGTTTAGGGGGTGAGCAGTTCTTC.

The chain couples TRBV19 to TRBJ2-1, with D uncertain. Germline V gene sequence: CDR1 LNHDA, CDR2 SQIVND (reference sequence). Trimming stripped 10 bases from V and 0 bases from J, with 7 bases between. The CDR3 has 12 residues. The CDR3 DNA reads as TGTGCCACCAGGAACTCCTACAATGAGCAGTTCTTC. Its protein product is CATRNSYNEQFF. Using reference TRBV19 and TRBJ2-1 for the parts outside the CDR3, the full variable domain is DGGITQSPKYLFRKEGQNVTLSCEQNLNHDAMYWYRQDPGQGLRLIYYSQIVNDFQKGDIAEGYSVSREKKESFPLTVTSAQKNPTAFYLCATRNSYNEQFFGPGTRLTVL.

The J gene is TRBJ2-7, the V gene TRBV29-1; D is uncertain. The CDR3 spans 12 residues. V gave up 6 bases and J gave up 1 base, with 10 bases separating them. Germline V CDR1 and CDR2: SQVTM, ANQGSEA. The CDR3 DNA follows: TGCAGCGTAGGCTACGGATCCTACGAGCAGTACTTC. As protein: CSVGYGSYEQYF.

The CDR3 sequence is CASSLVGHNNEKLFF. The CDR3 DNA sequence: TGTGCCAGCAGCTTAGTGGGACATAATAATGAAAAACTGTTTTTT. This sequence joins TRBV7-9 and TRBJ1-4; D possibly corresponds to TRBD1 (6 bases). Trimming cost V 1 base and J 4 bases, with 10 bases left between them. CDR1 and CDR2 (germline): SEHNR, FQNEAQ (reference sequence). The CDR3 is made up of 15 amino acids.

The chain combines TRBV6-5 with TRBJ1-5; 7 positions agree with TRBD1. The V and J ends lost 7 bases and 2 bases, in that order; junction bases with no gene match: 5. CDR3 length: 14 amino acids. From germline, CDR1 is MNHEY and CDR2 SVGAGI. The CDR3 bases are TGTGCCAGCACCCGAACAGGGGGCAATCAGCCCCAGCATTTT. Its protein product is CASTRTGGNQPQHF.

V gene TRBV7-2 combines with J gene TRBJ2-4; 7 bases are a match to TRBD2. This CDR3 region has 16 residues. Looked up from germline, CDR1 is SGHTA and CDR2 is FQGNSA. The ends lost 5 bases at V and 6 bases at J; junction bases unmatched: 13. CDR3 sequence: CASSKGLIGVGNIQYF. DNA for the CDR3: TGTGCCAGCAGCAAGGGACTAATCGGGGTAGGAAACATTCAGTACTTC. The full variable domain, in which reference TRBV7-2 and TRBJ2-4 provide the parts outside the CDR3, is GAGVSQSPSNKVTEKGKDVELRCDPISGHTALYWYRQSLGQGLEFLIYFQGNSAPDKSGLPSDRFSAERTGGSVSTLTIQRTQQEDSAVYLCASSKGLIGVGNIQYFGAGTRLSVL.

The genes are TRBV19 and TRBJ1-1; 10 bases are a match to TRBD1. The CDR3 contains 19 residues. Trimming cost V 6 bases and J 0 bases; bases outside gene matches: 16. CDR1 and CDR2 (germline): LNHDA, SQIVND (reference sequence). As DNA, the CDR3 is TGTGCCAGTAGGAGACAGGGGGCTTTATCCCCTTCGATGAACACTGAAGCTTTCTTT. Residues: CASRRQGALSPSMNTEAFF.

The chain carries TRBV18 and TRBJ2-2, with D perhaps assigned TRBD1 or TRBD2 (5 bases each). The CDR3 totals 16 residues. Per germline, CDR1 KGHSH and CDR2 LQKENI. V was pared by 1 base and J by 4 bases, with 13 bases between. The CDR3 is CASSPLLTGTTGELFF. In DNA form, the CDR3 reads TGTGCCAGCTCACCACTACTAACGGGGACCACCGGGGAGCTGTTTTTT.

Written as DNA, the CDR3 is TGTGCCAGCAGTAACTACCTGGACAGGGGGAGAGGCTACACCTTC. Encoded protein: CASSNYLDRGRGYTF. The J gene is TRBJ1-2, the V gene TRBV3-1 (or the pseudogene TRBV3-2), with 10 nucleotides matching TRBD1. CDR3 length: 15 residues. V lost 6 bases and J lost 8; bases outside the gene matches: 12. Germline V CDR1 and CDR2: LGHDT, YNNKEL (reference sequence).

This clone is a singleton in its sample. The chain links TRBV11-2 to TRBJ2-1, with 8 bases aligning to TRBD2. V gave up 1 base and J gave up 2 bases; unmatched junction bases: 4. Germline CDR1 and CDR2: SGHAT and FQNNGV. The CDR3 sequence is 16 residues long. The CDR3 nucleotides are TGTGCCAGCAGCTTAGGCAGCGGGGGAGCCTACAATGAGCAGTTCTTC. This encodes CASSLGSGGAYNEQFF. The variable domain in full, completed from reference TRBV11-2 and TRBJ2-1, reads EAGVAQSPRYKIIEKRQSVAFWCNPISGHATLYWYQQILGQGPKLLIQFQNNGVVDDSQLPKDRFSAERLKGVDSTLKIQPAKLEDSAVYLCASSLGSGGAYNEQFFGPGTRLTVL.

The chain joins TRBV18 to TRBJ1-5; 9 positions match TRBD1. The trim removed 0 bases at V and 4 bases at J, leaving 1 base unmatched. CDR3 length: 15 amino acids. Germline CDR1 and CDR2: KGHSH and LQKENI. Written as DNA, the CDR3 is TGTGCCAGCTCACCACCGGGACAGGGTAATCAGCCCCAGCATTTT. This codes for CASSPPGQGNQPQHF.

This sequence joins TRBV10-1 and TRBJ1-1; D not resolved. The V gene's germline CDR1 is WNHNN and CDR2 SYGVQD (reference sequence). The CDR3 is made up of 16 amino acids. Between the trimmed V and J ends, which lost 8 bases and 1 base, there was a span of 20 bases. The CDR3 DNA follows: TGCGCCAGCCATGTCGATACGCCCGTAGGGAACACTGAAGCTTTCTTT. Its protein product is CASHVDTPVGNTEAFF.

The chain is built from TRBV11-2 and TRBJ2-1; possibly TRBD2 for D (6 bases). Germline CDR1 and CDR2: SGHAT and FQNNGV. The CDR3 runs to 13 residues. Between the trimmed V and J ends, which lost 5 bases and 7 bases, there was a span of 12 bases. The CDR3 sequence is CASSPWEANEQFF. The CDR3 DNA follows: TGTGCCAGCAGCCCTTGGGAGGCAAATGAGCAGTTCTTC.

The CDR3 DNA reads TGCGCCAGCAGCTTGGCTGCAGTCGGTCCTACGAGCAGGCAGTACTTC. Translating gives CASSLAAVGPTSRQYF. The V and J genes are TRBV5-1 and TRBJ2-7, with unresolved D. The V gene lost 0 bases and the J gene lost 9 bases, with 22 bases spanning the gap. CDR1 SGHRS and CDR2 YFSETQ come from the germline V gene. CDR3 length equals 16 residues.

The chain carries TRBV5-1 and TRBJ1-6; the D is unclear. The germline V and J ends were trimmed by 3 bases and 5 bases, with 6 bases remaining between them. Germline lookup yields CDR1 SGHRS and CDR2 YFSETQ. The CDR3 sequence is 13 residues long. The CDR3 loop is CASSSRDNSPLHF. Here the CDR3 DNA reads TGCGCCAGCAGCTCCCGGGATAATTCACCCCTCCACTTT.

The chain uses TRBV6-5 and TRBJ1-5; TRBD1 matches at 9 bases. The CDR3 is 15 residues long. Germline values: CDR1 MNHEY, CDR2 SVGAGI. The V gene end was trimmed by 6 bases and the J gene end by 3 bases; junction bases not matched to a gene: 6. The CDR3 sequence is CASRGQGSDNQPQHF. In nucleotides, the CDR3 is TGTGCCAGCAGGGGACAGGGAAGTGACAATCAGCCCCAGCATTTT.

The chain joins TRBV28 to TRBJ2-5; possibly TRBD1 for D (5 bases). The germline CDR1 and CDR2 sequences are MDHEN and SYDVKM. CDR3 length: 15 residues. With 3 bases removed from V and 2 bases from J, the gap between germline ends came to 13 bases. CDR3 sequence (DNA): TGTGCCAGCAGTTTCTTGACAGACCTTCAAGAGACCCAGTACTTC. Translated, it gives CASSFLTDLQETQYF.

CDR3 region: CASSPRGGPYNEQFF. CDR3 sequence (DNA): TGTGCCAGCAGCCCTCGGGGAGGGCCGTATAATGAGCAGTTCTTC. The chain carries TRBV5-4 and TRBJ2-1, with TRBD2 matching 7 bases. The CDR3 is 15 residues long. Germline-derived CDR1 and CDR2 are SGHNT and YYREEE (reference sequence). The V segment lost 4 bases and the J segment 7 bases; nucleotides outside the gene matches: 11.